This TCR beta chain was identified during a study of response to subunit inactivated influenza vaccine. In TCRdb, the RT-PCR reads were re-called with MiXCR into one record per CDR3 protein. The sample lists 650,000 or so distinct CDR3 sequences, 12% to 15% occurring once. Study results and caveats: Seasonal influenza vaccination, on each occasion, was suggested by the authors to recruit few new T cells.

At least ten counts were recorded for this clonotype. Its matching antigen is unknown. CDR1 SGHTA and CDR2 FQGTGA come from the germline V gene. Unmatched junction bases numbered 9, after V lost 0 bases and J lost 7 bases. The CDR3 has 17 amino acids. This TCR was recovered from a middle-aged man who received an inactivated influenza vaccine. This specimen was PBMCs from blood, taken approximately 15 days before vaccination. This chain joins TRBV7-3 and TRBJ2-2; 9 bases are a match to TRBD2. The CDR3 loop reads CASSLTLGLAVGGELFF. CDR3 bases: TGTGCCAGCAGCTTAACGCTGGGACTAGCCGTCGGCGGGGAGCTGTTTTTT.